The clone carrying this T cell receptor (beta chain) was seen a few times. Measured with immunoSEQ multiplex PCR; TCRdb has only the in-frame clones, and not every one. The sample has 150,000 to 200,000 clones; roughly 89% are singletons. This sample was taken from a study of blood T cell repertoires in COVID-19. Across the study: There were acute and convalescent COVID-19 samples, and they came from the United States, Italy and Spain.

V shed 1 base and J shed 8 bases, with 20 bases lying between them. This CDR3 comprises 17 residues. Germline V gives CDR1 SGHTA, CDR2 FQGTGA. This clonotype originated in a middle-aged man with acute or convalescent COVID-19. The source material was peripheral blood. The chain joins TRBV7-3 to TRBJ2-2; D possibly corresponds to TRBD1 (6 bases). The CDR3 region is CASSLSLTGHKRGELFF. CDR3 DNA sequence: TGTGCCAGCAGCTTAAGCCTAACGGGACATAAGAGGGGGGAGCTGTTTTTT.